Sequencing of this TCR beta chain was carried out in a study of cytomegalovirus exposure and HLA in healthy donors. Study observations and caveats: Immune exposure information available was restricted to CMV serostatus. Most TCR sequences were uncommon, yet certain public TCRs appeared in many donors. A missense variant in DCLRE1C was later tied to TCR beta V- and J-gene trimming.

Comment on this clone: Its antigen remains unknown.

The CDR3 runs 13 residues. The germline V and J ends were trimmed by 3 bases and 5 bases, with 13 bases remaining between them. Germline lookup yields CDR1 SQVTM and CDR2 ANQGSEA. Both 60 Vbeta primers and 13 Jbeta primers went into the PCR. Assay: immunoSEQ multiplex PCR; the TCRdb copy retains only in-frame clones and omits some. The table includes some 110,000 clones, roughly 66% detected once. This chain links TRBV29-1 with TRBJ1-1, with D unresolved. The receptor comes from a woman aged 25 to 39 in good health and CMV-seronegative. The sequenced material came from PBMCs. The CDR3 nucleotides read TGCAGCGTTGAGTTGTCAGGCGCAACTGAAGCTTTCTTT. Its protein product is CSVELSGATEAFF.